This T cell receptor beta chain comes out of a study of neurological immune-mediated disorders. As for the cDNA, it was generated by 5'RACE with 10-nucleotide random UMIs. TCRdb called the 5' RACE reads again in MiXCR, with one record for every CDR3 protein. The table includes over 25,000 distinct CDR3 sequences, approximately 20% detected once. Ten or more counts support this clonotype. Its specificity is unknown. Regarding the study as a whole: The absence of any CDR3 amino acid sequence shared by expanded clones across subjects suggests that repertoires were private in all groups. The study found the most TCR clonal expansion in HTLV-1-associated myelopathy and the least in multiple sclerosis, below healthy controls.

The V segment lost 4 bases and the J segment 3 bases; nucleotides outside the gene matches: 18. CDR1 and CDR2 from the germline V gene are SGHRS and YFSETQ. The CDR3 has 21 amino acids. The sequencing sample was made of CD4+ T cells from blood. The source is a man aged 50 to 59 with HTLV-1-associated myelopathy (HAM/TSP). V gene TRBV5-1 combines with J gene TRBJ2-3; TRBD2 matches at 15 bases. CDR3 nucleotides: TGCGCCAGCAGCGTGGGCTGGACTAGCGGGGGGGCCTCGGGATTGACAGATACGCAGTATTTT. Encoded protein: CASSVGWTSGGASGLTDTQYF.